This entry features one T cell receptor (beta chain) sequence. The sample is drawn from a study of blood T cells in healthy people across ages. The germline gives CDR1 SGHRS, CDR2 YFSETQ. The CDR3 totals 15 residues. Trimming left V 4 bases short and J 1 base short, with 9 bases between. Sample-barcoded 5' priming and a J-beta primer mix drove a second PCR of 7 to 11 cycles. Each CDR3 protein gets one entry after TCRdb re-called the 5' RACE reads with MiXCR. The sample has about 720,000 distinct CDR3 sequences; around 25% are singletons. These data were also reused for a study on T cells of mothers and their children.

Sequencing used blood. This TCR came from a boy between 10 and 17 years old in good health. This chain links TRBV5-1 with TRBJ2-6, with D hard to call. The CDR3: CASSLGNSGANVLTF. The CDR3 nucleotides read TGCGCCAGCAGCCTCGGTAATTCTGGGGCCAACGTCCTGACTTTC.